One and the same sample provided the 28 T cell receptor beta chains below, sequenced in a study of shared clonotypes between healthy human individuals. The data were produced by immunoSEQ multiplex PCR, yet TCRdb's version contains in-frame clones alone and is incomplete. Among 2 million to 3 million clones listed, approximately 94% were seen once. Material for sequencing was naive CD4+ T cells from PBMCs. Sample subset: CD45RA+ positively selected. Source of these receptors: a man aged 18 to 30 in good health. Some clones in this sample may be carry-over from other donors' samples.

The table lists this clone with a few counts. The same CDR3 can be traced to other DNA sequences in this sample. The chain links TRBV20-1 to TRBJ1-4; D unresolved. Germline CDR1 reads DFQATT; CDR2 reads SNEGSKA (reference sequence). This CDR3 has 11 amino acids. The V end was cut by 3 bases, the J end by 8 bases, with 7 bases between. Written as DNA, the CDR3 is TGCAGTGCTAGGCCATCGGAAAAACTGTTTTTT. Its protein is CSARPSEKLFF.

This sequence joins TRBV28 and TRBJ2-5, with D maybe TRBD2 (6 bases). The CDR3 totals 13 residues. CDR1 and CDR2 (germline): MDHEN, SYDVKM. V was trimmed by 5 bases and J by 5 bases, leaving 12 bases between them. The DNA of the CDR3 is TGTGCCAGCAGTACCGGAGGGGAGGAGACCCAGTACTTC. It specifies CASSTGGEETQYF.

This clone came up once. The chain uses TRBV19 and TRBJ2-3; a possible D gene is TRBD2 (6 bases). V shed 3 bases and J shed 4 bases, with 14 bases lying between them. The CDR3 extends over 15 amino acids. From germline, CDR1 is LNHDA and CDR2 SQIVND (reference sequence). The DNA of the CDR3 is TGTGCCAGTAGTATGAGCGTCACGGGAGCAGATACGCAGTATTTT. Translation gives CASSMSVTGADTQYF. The variable domain in full, with the rest retrieved from reference TRBV19 and TRBJ2-3, is DGGITQSPKYLFRKEGQNVTLSCEQNLNHDAMYWYRQDPGQGLRLIYYSQIVNDFQKGDIAEGYSVSREKKESFPLTVTSAQKNPTAFYLCASSMSVTGADTQYFGPGTRLTVL.

V and J are TRBV5-4 and TRBJ2-1; 14 bases align to TRBD2. CDR1 and CDR2 from the germline V gene are SGHNT and YYREEE (reference sequence). The CDR3 is 17 amino acids. The trim removed 2 bases at V and 6 bases at J, leaving 7 bases unmatched. The CDR3 reads CASSLDPGLAGGNEQFF. The CDR3, as DNA: TGTGCCAGCAGCTTAGACCCAGGACTAGCGGGAGGCAATGAGCAGTTCTTC.

This clone came up a few times. CDR3 bases: TGTGCCAGCAGGCCCGGGGGCAATGAGCAGTTCTTC. Translating gives CASRPGGNEQFF. The V and J genes are TRBV6-6 and TRBJ2-1; D perhaps matches TRBD2 (6 bases). Germline V gene lookup returns CDR1 MNHNY and CDR2 SVGAGI (reference sequence). Trimming cost V 6 bases and J 6 bases, with 9 bases left between them. The CDR3 sequence is 12 residues long.

The chain is built from TRBV19 and TRBJ1-2, with D perhaps matching TRBD1 (5 bases). CDR1 is LNHDA, CDR2 SQIVND, per germline (reference sequence). CDR3 length equals 16 residues. Trimming pared 4 bases from V and 3 bases from J, leaving 18 bases between. CDR3 sequence: CASSTPRRASDYGYTF. CDR3 coding DNA: TGTGCCAGTAGTACGCCGCGCAGGGCGTCGGACTATGGCTACACCTTC. Full variable domain (rest looked up from reference TRBV19 and TRBJ1-2): DGGITQSPKYLFRKEGQNVTLSCEQNLNHDAMYWYRQDPGQGLRLIYYSQIVNDFQKGDIAEGYSVSREKKESFPLTVTSAQKNPTAFYLCASSTPRRASDYGYTFGSGTRLTVV.

V is TRBV28 and J is TRBJ1-2; D is undetermined. Trimming removed 6 bases at V and 3 bases at J, with 8 bases between. This CDR3 has 12 residues. The germline CDR1 and CDR2 sequences are MDHEN and SYDVKM. The CDR3 DNA follows: TGTGCCAGCAGACTCCGCGACTATGGCTACACCTTC. Encoded protein: CASRLRDYGYTF.

V usage is TRBV5-4 and J usage is TRBJ2-7; no reliable D call. Trimming took off 0 bases at V and 3 bases at J, with 16 bases between the two ends. There are 16 residues in the CDR3. Germline V CDR1 and CDR2: SGHNT, YYREEE (reference sequence). As DNA, the CDR3 is TGTGCCAGCAGCTTGGCAGCCTCGGCAGATCTCTACGAGCAGTACTTC. It is translated as CASSLAASADLYEQYF.

This clone was seen a single time. This rearrangement joins TRBV4-1 to TRBJ2-7; D remains ambiguous. Trimming left V 1 base short and J 4 bases short, with 8 bases between. From germline, CDR1 is MGHRA and CDR2 YSYEKL. The CDR3 is made up of 13 amino acids. The CDR3 DNA follows: TGCGCCAGCAGCCAAGGGATTTATTACGAGCAGTACTTC. Its translation: CASSQGIYYEQYF.

The chain couples TRBV6-5 to TRBJ1-4; a weak D match, TRBD1 (5 bases). The CDR3 totals 13 residues. Per germline, CDR1 MNHEY and CDR2 SVGAGI. The germline V and J ends were trimmed by 6 bases and 7 bases, with 12 bases remaining between them. The CDR3 bases are TGTGCCAGCAGCAACAGGATCTCTGAAAAACTGTTTTTT. This gives the protein CASSNRISEKLFF.

The chain links TRBV2 to TRBJ1-1; D call uncertain. This CDR3 has 13 residues. CDR1 and CDR2 from the germline V gene are SNHLY and FYNNEI. The V and J ends lost 4 bases and 4 bases respectively, with 10 bases between them. Here the CDR3 DNA reads TGTGCCAGCAGTGGGGCGTCAGGCACTGAAGCTTTCTTT. Translated, it gives CASSGASGTEAFF.

The rearrangement uses TRBV5-8 and TRBJ1-5; no clear D. Trimming removed 2 bases at V and 7 bases at J, with 13 bases between. This CDR3 comprises 14 residues. In germline, CDR1 is SGHTS, CDR2 YDEGEE. The CDR3 DNA follows: TGTGCCAGCAGCTTCGGCGGGAAAGGACAGCCCCAGCATTTT. It encodes CASSFGGKGQPQHF.

Comment on this clone: One end of the junction is discordant with germline, which a read error may explain. This specimen includes other DNA sequences encoding the same CDR3. J is TRBJ2-7 and V is TRBV5-6; possibly TRBD1 for D (6 bases). CDR3 length equals 15 residues. Germline CDR1 reads SGHDT; CDR2 reads YYEEEE. The CDR3 DNA follows: TGCGCCAGCAGCCCCGTAATCGGACAGAAATACGAGCAGTACTTC. This codes for CASSPVIGQKYEQYF.

This clone was found once. Other DNA sequences from this sample encode an identical CDR3 as well. The rearrangement joins TRBV6-6 to TRBJ1-1; D is uncertain. V lost 0 bases and J 0 bases, leaving 5 bases between the germline ends. Germline V gene lookup returns CDR1 MNHNY and CDR2 SVGAGI (reference sequence). This CDR3 has 14 amino acids. CDR3 sequence (DNA): TGTGCCAGCAGTTACTCGACGGTGAACACTGAAGCTTTCTTT. Translation gives CASSYSTVNTEAFF.

The rearrangement joins TRBV11-2 to TRBJ2-2; D unresolved. V lost 3 bases and J 3 bases, leaving 8 bases between the germline ends. The germline gives CDR1 SGHAT, CDR2 FQNNGV. The CDR3 sequence is 14 residues long. CDR3 loop: CASSFLFDTGELFF. The CDR3 nucleotides read TGTGCCAGCAGCTTCCTTTTTGACACCGGGGAGCTGTTTTTT.

The rearrangement uses TRBV30 and TRBJ2-7; D unclear. V shed 7 bases and J shed 2 bases, with 15 bases lying between them. Germline values: CDR1 GTSNPN, CDR2 SVGIG (reference sequence). This CDR3 contains 13 residues. This chain's CDR3 is CASSGYNPYEQYF. CDR3 DNA sequence: TGTGCCTCCTCTGGCTACAATCCCTACGAGCAGTACTTC. Using reference TRBV30 and TRBJ2-7 for the parts outside the CDR3, the full variable domain is SQTIHQWPATLVQPVGSPLSLECTVEGTSNPNLYWYRQAAGRGLQLLFYSVGIGQISSEVPQNLSASRPQDRQFILSSKKLLLSDSGFYLCASSGYNPYEQYFGPGTRLTVT.

This rearrangement joins TRBV7-2 to TRBJ1-5; D is unclear. CDR1 is SGHTA, CDR2 FQGNSA, per germline. The V end was cut by 4 bases, the J end by 0 bases, with 10 bases between. The CDR3 consists of 15 residues. CDR3 sequence (DNA): TGTGCCAGCAGCTCCAGCCTGTATAGCAATCAGCCCCAGCATTTT. As protein: CASSSSLYSNQPQHF. Based on the CDR3 plus reference TRBV7-2 and TRBJ1-5, the full variable domain is GAGVSQSPSNKVTEKGKDVELRCDPISGHTALYWYRQSLGQGLEFLIYFQGNSAPDKSGLPSDRFSAERTGGSVSTLTIQRTQQEDSAVYLCASSSSLYSNQPQHFGDGTRLSIL.

This rearrangement joins TRBV5-1 to TRBJ1-2, with 7 bases aligning to TRBD1. CDR1 SGHRS and CDR2 YFSETQ come from the germline V gene. The CDR3 contains 15 residues. V was pared by 3 bases and J by 2 bases, with 7 bases of the junction left unmatched. For the CDR3, the DNA is TGCGCCAGCAGCTCCGGACAGGTCGGCAACTATGGCTACACCTTC. The encoded protein is CASSSGQVGNYGYTF.

V is TRBV7-6 and J is TRBJ1-4; D unresolved. The CDR3 has 15 residues. Germline V gives CDR1 SGHVS, CDR2 FNYEAQ. Trimming shortened V by 1 base and J by 8 bases, and 14 bases separated the two germline ends. This CDR3 reads CASSLGWTEREKLFF. The CDR3 DNA reads TGTGCCAGCAGCTTAGGATGGACGGAACGGGAAAAACTGTTTTTT.

This clone was recorded only once. This rearrangement joins TRBV19 to TRBJ2-7; TRBD1 matches at 7 bases. The CDR3 is made up of 17 amino acids. V lost 1 base, J lost 4 bases, and 13 bases stayed unmatched. Germline V gene data show CDR1 as LNHDA and CDR2 as SQIVND (reference sequence). The CDR3 here is CASSIADGRGIGYEQYF. DNA of the CDR3: TGTGCCAGTAGTATAGCCGATGGCAGGGGGATAGGATACGAGCAGTACTTC.

The V gene is TRBV12-5, the J gene TRBJ2-3, with TRBD1 matching over 8 bases. Germline V CDR1 and CDR2: LGHNT, FRNRAP. The V gene end was trimmed by 8 bases and the J gene end by 6 bases; junction bases not matched to a gene: 10. The CDR3 has 14 residues. CDR3 sequence reads: CASTGGTMPDTQYF. The CDR3 DNA is TGTGCTAGTACAGGGGGAACCATGCCGGATACGCAGTATTTT.

The rearrangement joins TRBV19 to TRBJ1-2, with D possibly matching TRBD1 (5 bases). CDR3 size: 12 residues. V lost 3 bases, J lost 7 bases, and 9 bases lay in between. Germline V gene lookup returns CDR1 LNHDA and CDR2 SQIVND (reference sequence). CDR3 in amino acids: CASSMLGVGYTF. The CDR3, as DNA: TGTGCCAGTAGTATGCTAGGGGTTGGCTACACCTTC. Together with reference TRBV19 and TRBJ1-2, the CDR3 gives the full variable domain: DGGITQSPKYLFRKEGQNVTLSCEQNLNHDAMYWYRQDPGQGLRLIYYSQIVNDFQKGDIAEGYSVSREKKESFPLTVTSAQKNPTAFYLCASSMLGVGYTFGSGTRLTVV.

Here the CDR3 DNA reads TGTGCCAGCGTGACAGGGAACAATCAGCCCCAGCATTTT. It translates to CASVTGNNQPQHF. V and J are TRBV6-1 and TRBJ1-5; 7 bases are shared with TRBD1. V was pared by 8 bases and J by 3 bases, with 4 bases of the junction left unmatched. The CDR3 covers 13 residues. The germline gives CDR1 MNHNS, CDR2 SASEGT.

This chain joins TRBV7-3 and TRBJ2-2; D is tentatively TRBD1 or TRBD2 (5 bases each). V lost 5 bases, J lost 6 bases, and 13 bases lay in between. The CDR3 has 14 amino acids. The germline gives CDR1 SGHTA, CDR2 FQGTGA. The chain's CDR3 is CASSPWGGSGELFF. The CDR3 coding sequence is TGTGCCAGCAGCCCCTGGGGCGGGTCCGGGGAGCTGTTTTTT.

This clone was observed once. The V call is TRBV6-5, the J call TRBJ2-7; 10 bases agree with TRBD1. The CDR3 consists of 15 residues. The V and J ends lost 6 bases and 3 bases, in that order; junction bases with no gene match: 8. Germline CDR1 reads MNHEY; CDR2 reads SVGAGI. As DNA, the CDR3 is TGTGCCAGCAGACGACAGGGGGCATGGGGCTACGAGCAGTACTTC. This translates into CASRRQGAWGYEQYF.

The chain employs TRBV7-7 and TRBJ2-3; D remains unclear. The CDR3 length is 14 residues. From germline, CDR1 is SSHAT and CDR2 FNYEAQ (reference sequence). Trimming stripped 1 base from V and 4 bases from J, with 9 bases between. This CDR3 reads CASSLGAAPDTQYF. The DNA of the CDR3 is TGTGCCAGCAGCTTAGGGGCCGCCCCAGATACGCAGTATTTT.

This chain connects TRBV19 to TRBJ2-3; tentatively, D is TRBD1 (6 bases). The CDR3 is made up of 17 amino acids. Germline loops: CDR1 LNHDA, CDR2 SQIVND (reference sequence). V was cut by 1 base and J by 1 base, with 15 bases left in between. The CDR3 DNA reads TGTGCCAGTAGTATAGGGGCAGGGGAGATGGGCACAGATACGCAGTATTTT. It specifies CASSIGAGEMGTDTQYF.

The gene calls are TRBV30 and TRBJ2-1; D gene ambiguous. Per germline, CDR1 GTSNPN and CDR2 SVGIG (reference sequence). Trimming took 8 bases from V and 7 from J, leaving 18 bases between them. CDR3 size: 13 residues. CDR3 bases: TGTGCCCCCAACCCTACCCCCCTAAATGAGCAGTTCTTC. This gives the protein CAPNPTPLNEQFF.